This T cell receptor beta chain was sequenced for a study of beta chain features in type 1 diabetes. Sequencing targeted expressed TCRB transcripts, as all isolated RNA had been reverse transcribed. Sequencing was performed with immunoSEQ multiplex PCR; in TCRdb, only in-frame clones are kept and a portion is missing. The sample lists some 400,000 clones, about 15% occurring once. Losses at the gene ends were 6 bases for V and 7 bases for J; bases not matched to a gene: 2. The CDR3 has 13 residues. Germline V gene data show CDR1 as LNHDA and CDR2 as SQIVND (reference sequence). Whole-study results and caveats: An over-representation of cells with high TCR expression could result from cDNA sequencing.

Concerning this clone: Its antigen is not known.

Sequencing was done on a sample of naive CD4+ T cells from blood. This rearrangement joins TRBV19 to TRBJ2-1, with 11 positions matching TRBD2. The sequence was collected from a woman aged 18 to 35 in good health. CDR3 residues: CASSLAGGNEQFF. CDR3 nucleotide sequence: TGTGCCAGTAGCTTAGCGGGAGGGAATGAGCAGTTCTTC.